These 31 T cell receptor beta chains were sequenced from one sample in a study of CD8 T cells in Susac syndrome. Random hexamers served to reverse transcribe roughly 0.45 to 1 ug RNA. MiXCR was run by TCRdb on the immunoSEQ multiplex PCR reads, yielding one entry per CDR3 protein. The top ten clones hold around 0.12% of a sample with under 550,000 distinct CDR3 sequences, approximately 85% of them seen once. Sample: CD8+ T cells from PBMCs. The receptors derive from a human donor with multiple sclerosis.

This clonotype was found a few times. This chain links TRBV11-1 with TRBJ2-7, with TRBD2 identical over 7 bases. The CDR3 runs 15 residues. After removal of 7 bases from V and 0 bases from J, the junction contained 9 bases not matched to a gene. Germline V gene data show CDR1 as SGHAT and CDR2 as FQDESV (reference sequence). In DNA, the CDR3 is TGTGCCAGCACCCCGAGGGAGGGGCCCTCCTACGAGCAGTACTTC. This sequence encodes CASTPREGPSYEQYF.

This chain connects TRBV5-1 to TRBJ2-7; 7 bases are a match to TRBD2. J gave up 5 bases and V 2 bases, and 7 bases lay outside the gene matches. Germline V gene sequence: CDR1 SGHRS, CDR2 YFSETQ. This CDR3 region has 14 residues. This chain's CDR3 is CASSFGGSYNEQYF. Here the CDR3 DNA reads TGCGCCAGCAGCTTCGGCGGGAGTTATAACGAGCAGTACTTC.

The chain couples TRBV10-3 to TRBJ2-3; no reliable D call. CDR1 and CDR2 (germline): ENHRY, SYGVKD. The CDR3 spans 13 residues. V lost 2 bases and J 7 bases, leaving 10 bases between the germline ends. In DNA, the CDR3 is TGTGCCATCAGTGAGCCCATCAGTCATACGCAGTATTTT. It yields the protein CAISEPISHTQYF.

The chain links TRBV4-1 to TRBJ2-7; D could derive from TRBD1 or TRBD2 (7 bases each). The CDR3 extends over 15 amino acids. The V gene's germline CDR1 is MGHRA and CDR2 YSYEKL. Between the trimmed V and J ends, which lost 4 bases and 2 bases, there was a span of 15 bases. CDR3 nucleotide sequence: TGCGCCAGCAGCCCAGGGGGGGGTGCCACCTACGAGCAGTACTTC. Translating it yields CASSPGGGATYEQYF.

This clonotype was detected only a few times. Here the CDR3 reads CASSSDTFLNEQYF. Written as DNA, the CDR3 is TGTGCCAGCAGTTCGGATACATTCCTTAACGAGCAGTACTTC. The J gene is TRBJ2-7, the V gene TRBV27; D is unresolved. This CDR3 comprises 14 residues. CDR1 MNHEY and CDR2 SMNVEV come from the germline V gene (reference sequence). Trimming took 4 bases from V and 5 from J, leaving 15 bases between them.

V usage is TRBV24-1 and J usage is TRBJ2-1; perhaps TRBD2 as D (6 bases). Looked up from germline, CDR1 is KGHDR and CDR2 is SFDVKD. Trimming removed 2 bases from V and 4 bases from J, with 11 bases in between. The CDR3 covers 15 residues. The CDR3 region is CATSDSRDGYNEQFF. The CDR3 DNA is TGTGCCACCAGTGATTCGCGGGACGGTTACAATGAGCAGTTCTTC.

The CDR3 DNA reads as TGTGCCAGCAGTGAAGCTCAGCCCCAGCATTTT. This translates into CASSEAQPQHF. The chain carries TRBV6-1 and TRBJ1-5; D not certain. Per the germline V gene, CDR1 is MNHNS and CDR2 is SASEGT. V lost 0 bases and J lost 6, with 0 bases in between. The CDR3 has 11 amino acids.

This rearrangement joins TRBV13 to TRBJ1-1; D uncertain. The CDR3 runs to 12 residues. CDR1 and CDR2 (germline): PRHDT, FYEKMQ (reference sequence). V lost 2 bases and J 2 bases, leaving 3 bases between the germline ends. The CDR3 DNA reads as TGTGCCAGCAGCTTATACAACACTGAAGCTTTCTTT. Translated: CASSLYNTEAFF.

As concerns this clonotype: The junction and the germline gene differ at one end; a read error may be behind it. The V and J genes are TRBV7-8 and TRBJ2-5, with D tentatively TRBD1 (7 bases). This CDR3 region has 17 residues. Germline CDR1 and CDR2: SGHVS and FQNEAQ. CDR3 bases: TGTGCCAGCAGCTTAGAAATACCAGGGGGGCTCCAAGAGGCCCAGTACTTC. Translated, it gives CASSLEIPGGLQEAQYF.

The CDR3 sequence: CASSPDPQVGDTQYF. As DNA, the CDR3 is TGTGCCAGCAGCCCCGACCCACAGGTTGGGGATACGCAGTATTTT. This chain uses TRBV11-2 with TRBJ2-3; maybe TRBD1 (5 bases). Trimming stripped 5 bases from V and 6 bases from J, with 18 bases between. The germline CDR1 and CDR2 sequences are SGHAT and FQNNGV. This CDR3 region has 15 residues.

There are a few counts of this clonotype. V and J are TRBV6-1 and TRBJ2-7; D not resolved. The germline V gene encodes CDR1 MNHNS and CDR2 SASEGT. The CDR3 extends over 14 amino acids. Between the trimmed V and J ends, which lost 3 bases and 0 bases, there was a span of 9 bases. The CDR3 protein is CASSEPGSSYEQYF. CDR3 in DNA: TGTGCCAGCAGTGAGCCAGGAAGCTCCTACGAGCAGTACTTC.

This rearrangement joins TRBV19 to TRBJ2-7, with D maybe TRBD1 (6 bases). The CDR3 runs 14 residues. In germline, CDR1 is LNHDA, CDR2 SQIVND (reference sequence). V lost 5 bases to trimming and J lost 1 base, with 12 bases between them. The CDR3 DNA reads TGTGCCAGTAGTCCCTGGACAGAGTCCTACGAGCAGTACTTC. Protein: CASSPWTESYEQYF.

The chain is built from TRBV11-2 and TRBJ1-2; TRBD1 might be the D (5 bases). This CDR3 has 14 amino acids. Looked up from germline, CDR1 is SGHAT and CDR2 is FQNNGV. V was cut by 1 base and J by 3 bases, with 9 bases left in between. The CDR3 sequence is CASSLVGRHYGYTF. DNA of the CDR3: TGTGCCAGCAGCTTAGTGGGGCGGCACTATGGCTACACCTTC.

The gene calls are TRBV28 and TRBJ2-7; D remains ambiguous. This CDR3 is built from 11 residues. Germline values: CDR1 MDHEN, CDR2 SYDVKM. Trimming took off 6 bases at V and 4 bases at J, with 7 bases between the two ends. CDR3 in DNA: TGTGCCAGCAGCAAACCTTACGAGCAGTACTTC. This encodes CASSKPYEQYF.

Remarks on this clonotype: One end of the junction varies from germline; a read error may be responsible. The genes are TRBV12-5 and TRBJ2-6; D tentatively fits TRBD1 or TRBD2 (5 bases each). This CDR3 has 17 amino acids. Germline V gene sequence: CDR1 LGHNT, CDR2 FRNRAP. Written as DNA, the CDR3 is TGTGCTAGTGCCCCAGGGTTTGGAGGCTCTGGGGCCAACGTCCTGATTTTC. It codes for CASAPGFGGSGANVLIF.

The chain couples TRBV12-3 or TRBV12-4 to TRBJ2-5; maybe TRBD2 (7 bases). This CDR3 has 15 amino acids. The germline V and J ends were trimmed by 3 bases and 3 bases, with 14 bases remaining between them. The DNA of the CDR3 is TGTGCCAGCAGTTTCCCTTGGGAGGGGGAAGAGACCCAGTACTTC. Translated: CASSFPWEGEETQYF.

CDR3 DNA sequence: TGTGCCAGCAGCCAAGATACGGGGTCCCCCCCTGCGTTTGAGTACTTC. Its protein product is CASSQDTGSPPAFEYF. J is TRBJ2-5 and V is TRBV4-2, with D possibly matching TRBD2 (5 bases). This CDR3 comprises 16 residues. Germline values: CDR1 LGHNA, CDR2 YNFKEQ. V lost 0 bases, J lost 12 bases, and 23 bases lay in between.

The chain recombines TRBV12-3 or TRBV12-4 with TRBJ2-1, with 9 bases matching TRBD2. After removal of 3 bases from V and 9 bases from J, the junction contained 12 bases not matched to a gene. There are 16 residues in the CDR3. The CDR3 protein is CASSLGLAGRGGEQFF. In nucleotides, the CDR3 is TGTGCCAGCAGTTTGGGGCTAGCGGGAAGAGGTGGTGAGCAGTTCTTC.

The CDR3 DNA is TGTGCCAGCAGTTTTAGTACTAGCGGGTTAACCGGGGAGCTGTTTTTT. This translates into CASSFSTSGLTGELFF. The J gene is TRBJ2-2, the V gene TRBV27; 9 nucleotides match TRBD2. The ends lost 3 bases at V and 5 bases at J; junction bases unmatched: 7. The CDR3 covers 16 residues. In germline, CDR1 is MNHEY, CDR2 SMNVEV (reference sequence).

The chain carries TRBV7-6 and TRBJ2-7, with 7 bases that match TRBD2. Germline-derived CDR1 and CDR2 are SGHVS and FNYEAQ. V shed 1 base and J 4 bases; nucleotides not matched to a gene: 13. The CDR3 totals 17 residues. CDR3 bases: TGTGCCAGCAGCTTAGGGGGGACTACTAATCCCTATTACGAGCAGTACTTC. This translates into CASSLGGTTNPYYEQYF. Full variable domain (rest looked up from reference TRBV7-6 and TRBJ2-7): GAGVSQSPRYKVTKRGQDVALRCDPISGHVSLYWYRQALGQGPEFLTYFNYEAQQDKSGLPNDRFSAERPEGSISTLTIQRTEQRDSAMYRCASSLGGTTNPYYEQYFGPGTRLTVT.

The chain uses TRBV5-1 and TRBJ2-7; D is tentatively TRBD1 or TRBD2 (5 bases each). With 3 bases removed from V and 4 bases from J, the gap between germline ends came to 14 bases. Germline assignment: CDR1 SGHRS and CDR2 YFSETQ. The CDR3 length is 14 residues. Written as DNA, the CDR3 is TGCGCCAGCAGCTGGGAAGATGGGGGATACGAGCAGTACTTC. Its protein product is CASSWEDGGYEQYF. Full variable domain (rest looked up from reference TRBV5-1 and TRBJ2-7): KAGVTQTPRYLIKTRGQQVTLSCSPISGHRSVSWYQQTPGQGLQFLFEYFSETQRNKGNFPGRFSGRQFSNSRSEMNVSTLELGDSALYLCASSWEDGGYEQYFGPGTRLTVT.

The rearrangement links TRBV5-1 to TRBJ1-3, with a possible D match to TRBD1 (5 bases). This CDR3 is built from 12 residues. Trimming took off 8 bases at V and 4 bases at J, with 10 bases between the two ends. From germline, CDR1 is SGHRS and CDR2 YFSETQ. The CDR3 sequence is CASRGYGNTIYF. DNA of the CDR3: TGCGCCAGTAGGGGTTACGGAAACACCATATATTTT.

This chain joins TRBV6-5 and TRBJ1-6; D is unclear. In germline, CDR1 is MNHEY, CDR2 SVGAGI. Trimming pared 2 bases from V and 10 bases from J, leaving 6 bases between. CDR3 length equals 12 residues. The chain's CDR3 is CASSYGTSPLHF. Here the CDR3 DNA reads TGTGCCAGCAGTTACGGTACCTCACCCCTCCACTTT.

The chain combines TRBV30 with TRBJ2-2, with D possibly being TRBD1 (5 bases). Germline V gene sequence: CDR1 GTSNPN, CDR2 SVGIG (reference sequence). The CDR3 is 13 residues long. V lost 2 bases and J 7 bases, leaving 11 bases between the germline ends. The chain's CDR3 is CAWSSGFGGELFF. CDR3 DNA sequence: TGTGCCTGGAGTTCAGGGTTTGGCGGGGAGCTGTTTTTT.

This clonotype was picked up one time. The chain employs TRBV19 and TRBJ1-5, with TRBD1 matching 7 bases. This CDR3 comprises 16 residues. The V gene's germline CDR1 is LNHDA and CDR2 SQIVND (reference sequence). Trimming took 4 bases from V and 0 from J; bases not matched to a gene: 6. The DNA for the CDR3 is TGTGCCAGTAGTACGGGGACAGACTATAGCAATCAGCCCCAGCATTTT. Translated: CASSTGTDYSNQPQHF.

The chain employs TRBV15 and TRBJ2-2; 10 bases are shared with TRBD2. CDR3 size: 14 residues. Germline loops: CDR1 LNHNV, CDR2 YYDKDF (reference sequence). The V gene end was trimmed by 5 bases and the J gene end by 6 bases; junction bases not matched to a gene: 3. CDR3 region: CATSGTSEAGELFF. The CDR3 DNA is TGTGCCACCAGCGGGACTAGCGAAGCCGGGGAGCTGTTTTTT.

This clonotype was seen just once. J is TRBJ2-7 and V is TRBV28; 8 bases match TRBD1. V lost 1 base, J lost 6 bases, and 8 bases stayed unmatched. The CDR3 consists of 15 residues. The germline V gene has CDR1 MDHEN and CDR2 SYDVKM. CDR3 DNA sequence: TGTGCCAGCAGTTTATTGAGGACAGGGCTTGTCGAGCAGTACTTC. Its protein is CASSLLRTGLVEQYF.

The CDR3 nucleotides read TGCAGTGCTAGAGATCTCTACCGCTCCTACAATGAGCAGTTCTTC. Encoded protein: CSARDLYRSYNEQFF. V is TRBV20-1 and J is TRBJ2-1; D is undetermined. The CDR3 contains 15 residues. Germline CDR1 is DFQATT and CDR2 is SNEGSKA (reference sequence). V lost 0 bases, J lost 0 bases, and 9 bases lay in between.

This clonotype was seen only a few times. The chain couples TRBV7-2 to TRBJ1-2; no firm D call. CDR1 SGHTA and CDR2 FQGNSA come from the germline V gene. Trimming pared 1 base from V and 0 bases from J, leaving 12 bases between. CDR3 length: 16 amino acids. CDR3 DNA sequence: TGTGCCAGCAGCTTAGTGGGCCTCGCAGCTAACTATGGCTACACCTTC. This sequence encodes CASSLVGLAANYGYTF.

The chain combines TRBV15 with TRBJ1-5; perhaps TRBD1 as D (5 bases). V shed 3 bases and J shed 4 bases, with 13 bases lying between them. Looked up from germline, CDR1 is LNHNV and CDR2 is YYDKDF (reference sequence). This CDR3 is 15 amino acids long. CDR3: CATSSGTGGNQPQHF. CDR3 DNA: TGTGCCACCAGCAGCGGGACGGGAGGGAATCAGCCCCAGCATTTT.

This chain joins TRBV6-1 and TRBJ2-7; D may be TRBD1 (6 bases). This CDR3 contains 13 residues. Trimming removed 3 bases at V and 6 bases at J, with 12 bases between. Germline V gene sequence: CDR1 MNHNS, CDR2 SASEGT. CDR3 nucleotide sequence: TGTGCCAGCAGTGATGTGACAGGCGGCGAGCAGTACTTC. This sequence encodes CASSDVTGGEQYF.